The 11 T cell receptor beta chains in this list originate from one sample, sequenced in a study of identical twins. TCRdb analysed the 5' RACE reads with MiXCR anew, one entry per CDR3 protein. The sample includes 500,000 to 600,000 distinct CDR3 sequences, less than 25% of them seen just once. This sample was shared with a second study, whose subject was T cells expressing NK-cell markers.

The sample taken for sequencing was CD4+ T cells sorted from blood. The receptor set was obtained from a woman aged 18 to 35 in good health.

This clonotype was seen ten or more times. The V call is TRBV12-3 or TRBV12-4, the J call TRBJ2-1, with TRBD2 identical over 8 bases. Losses at the gene ends were 3 bases for V and 4 bases for J; bases not matched to a gene: 5. The length of the CDR3 is 15 residues. The CDR3 region is CASSFGLAGYNEQFF. The CDR3 nucleotides read TGTGCCAGCAGTTTTGGCCTAGCGGGTTACAATGAGCAGTTCTTC.

The chain carries TRBV18 and TRBJ2-7, with 7 bases lining up with TRBD1. The CDR3 runs to 13 residues. J lost 6 bases, V lost 6 bases, and 8 bases had no gene match. Looked up from germline, CDR1 is KGHSH and CDR2 is LQKENI. CDR3 in DNA: TGTGCCAGCTCCGCGGACAGGCTGTCCGAGCAGTACTTC. Its protein product is CASSADRLSEQYF.

This clonotype was seen a handful of times. The rearrangement links TRBV7-9 to TRBJ2-3; D might be TRBD2 (5 bases). This CDR3 spans 14 amino acids. CDR1 is SEHNR and CDR2 is FQNEAQ in the germline V gene (reference sequence). V was pared by 5 bases and J by 3 bases, with 12 bases between. The CDR3, as DNA: TGTGCCAGCAGCCCCTGGCCGGGAACAGATACGCAGTATTTT. This gives the protein CASSPWPGTDTQYF.

This clonotype was observed at least ten times. The chain employs TRBV7-9 and TRBJ1-5, with D unresolved. CDR3 size: 13 residues. Trimming shortened V by 5 bases and J by 5 bases, and 10 bases separated the two germline ends. CDR1 and CDR2 from the germline V gene are SEHNR and FQNEAQ (reference sequence). In DNA form, the CDR3 reads TGTGCCAGCAGCAGAGGTAGAGATCAGCCCCAGCATTTT. This encodes CASSRGRDQPQHF.

This clonotype was observed a handful of times. The rearrangement links TRBV18 to TRBJ1-4, with 7 bases fitting TRBD1. In germline, CDR1 is KGHSH, CDR2 LQKENI. The CDR3 has 15 residues. With 2 bases clipped from V and 7 bases from J, the junction kept 7 bases outside the gene matches. The chain's CDR3 is CASSPSGTVGEKLFF. As DNA, the CDR3 is TGTGCCAGCTCACCATCGGGGACAGTGGGTGAAAAACTGTTTTTT.

This clonotype was counted once. V is TRBV2 and J is TRBJ1-1; 9 nucleotides align to TRBD1. Per the germline V gene, CDR1 is SNHLY and CDR2 is FYNNEI. This CDR3 is 15 amino acids long. V lost 5 bases to trimming and J lost 4 bases; unmatched junction nucleotides: 8. The CDR3 loop is CASSWDRAIATEAFF. The CDR3 nucleotides read TGTGCCAGCAGTTGGGACAGGGCGATCGCCACTGAAGCTTTCTTT.

There are a few counts of this clonotype. The chain has TRBV20-1 and TRBJ2-3; 10 bases align to TRBD2. CDR1 and CDR2 (germline): DFQATT, SNEGSKA (reference sequence). J gave up 0 bases and V 0 bases, and 3 bases lay outside the gene matches. This CDR3 comprises 16 residues. The CDR3 loop reads CSARDQTSGSTDTQYF. The CDR3 nucleotides read TGCAGTGCTAGAGACCAGACTAGCGGGAGCACAGATACGCAGTATTTT.

This clonotype was seen at least ten times. The chain combines TRBV5-1 with TRBJ2-1, with unresolved D. The germline V and J ends were trimmed by 1 base and 9 bases, with 5 bases remaining between them. CDR1 and CDR2 from the germline V gene are SGHRS and YFSETQ. The length of the CDR3 is 11 residues. The CDR3 nucleotides read TGCGCCAGCAGCTTGAAGGGTGAGCAGTTCTTC. It yields the protein CASSLKGEQFF.

The chain couples TRBV2 to TRBJ2-3, with D unclear. The germline V gene has CDR1 SNHLY and CDR2 FYNNEI. This CDR3 has 12 amino acids. Trimming took 6 bases from V and 2 from J, leaving 6 bases between them. The CDR3 region has the DNA TGTGCCAGCAGACAGAACACAGATACGCAGTATTTT. Translated: CASRQNTDTQYF. Using reference TRBV2 and TRBJ2-3 for the parts outside the CDR3, the full variable domain is EPEVTQTPSHQVTQMGQEVILRCVPISNHLYFYWYRQILGQKVEFLVSFYNNEISEKSEIFDDQFSVERPDGSNFTLKIRSTKLEDSAMYFCASRQNTDTQYFGPGTRLTVL.

This clonotype was seen a few times. The V gene is TRBV18, the J gene TRBJ2-5, with D possibly matching TRBD2 (6 bases). Germline V gene data show CDR1 as KGHSH and CDR2 as LQKENI. V lost 3 bases to trimming and J lost 5 bases, with 10 bases between them. This CDR3 region has 13 residues. The CDR3: CASSPGLTETQYF. The CDR3 nucleotides are TGTGCCAGCTCACCTGGACTAACGGAGACCCAGTACTTC.

This clonotype was detected a few times. J is TRBJ2-1 and V is TRBV29-1, with 10 bases identical to TRBD2. Per the germline V gene, CDR1 is SQVTM and CDR2 is ANQGSEA. V dropped 7 bases and J dropped 4; count of bases not matched to a gene: 7. This CDR3 is built from 14 residues. The CDR3 here is CSAHGTSAYNEQFF. CDR3 coding DNA: TGCAGCGCCCACGGGACTAGCGCGTACAATGAGCAGTTCTTC.